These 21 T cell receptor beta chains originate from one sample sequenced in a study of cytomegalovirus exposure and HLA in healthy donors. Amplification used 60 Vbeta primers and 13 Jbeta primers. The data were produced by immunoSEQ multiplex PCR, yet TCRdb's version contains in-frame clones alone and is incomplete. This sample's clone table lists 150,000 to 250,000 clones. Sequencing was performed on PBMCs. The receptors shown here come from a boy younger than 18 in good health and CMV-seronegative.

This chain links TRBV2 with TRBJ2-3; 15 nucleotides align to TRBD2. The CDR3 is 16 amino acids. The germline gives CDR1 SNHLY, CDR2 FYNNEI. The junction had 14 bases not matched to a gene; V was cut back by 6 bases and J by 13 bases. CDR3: CASSPGLAGGLPVKYF. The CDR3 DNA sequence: TGTGCCAGCAGCCCCGGACTAGCGGGGGGGCTCCCGGTAAAGTATTTT.

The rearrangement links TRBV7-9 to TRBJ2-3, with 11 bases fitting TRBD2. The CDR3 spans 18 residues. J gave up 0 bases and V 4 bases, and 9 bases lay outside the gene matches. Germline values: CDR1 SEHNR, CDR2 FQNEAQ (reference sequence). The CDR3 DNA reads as TGTGCCAGCAGCTCCCCCTCTCTAGCGGGGGGAAGCACAGATACGCAGTATTTT. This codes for CASSSPSLAGGSTDTQYF.

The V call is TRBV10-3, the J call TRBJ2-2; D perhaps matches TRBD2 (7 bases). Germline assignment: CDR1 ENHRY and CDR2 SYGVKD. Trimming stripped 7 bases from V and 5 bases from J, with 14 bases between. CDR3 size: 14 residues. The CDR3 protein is CAIMGGGHTGELFF. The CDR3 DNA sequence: TGTGCCATCATGGGGGGGGGCCATACCGGGGAGCTGTTTTTT.

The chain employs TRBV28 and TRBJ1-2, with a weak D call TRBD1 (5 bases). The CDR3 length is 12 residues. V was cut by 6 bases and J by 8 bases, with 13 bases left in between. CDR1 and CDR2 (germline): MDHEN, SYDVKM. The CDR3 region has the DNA TGTGCCAGCAGCCCCAGACCAGGGGGCTACACCTTC. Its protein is CASSPRPGGYTF.

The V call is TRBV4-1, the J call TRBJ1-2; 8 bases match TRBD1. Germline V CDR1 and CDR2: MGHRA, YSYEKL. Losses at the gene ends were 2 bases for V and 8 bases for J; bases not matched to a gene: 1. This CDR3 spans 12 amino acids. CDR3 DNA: TGCGCCAGCAGCCAAAGACAGGGGGGCTACACCTTC. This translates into CASSQRQGGYTF.

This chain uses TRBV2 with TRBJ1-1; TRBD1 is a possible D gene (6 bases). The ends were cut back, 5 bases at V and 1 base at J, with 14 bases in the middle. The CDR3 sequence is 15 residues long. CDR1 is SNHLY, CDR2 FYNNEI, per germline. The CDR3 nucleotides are TGTGCCAGCAGTACCCTGGGGGGGGCGAACACTGAAGCTTTCTTT. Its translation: CASSTLGGANTEAFF. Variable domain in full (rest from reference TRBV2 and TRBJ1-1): EPEVTQTPSHQVTQMGQEVILRCVPISNHLYFYWYRQILGQKVEFLVSFYNNEISEKSEIFDDQFSVERPDGSNFTLKIRSTKLEDSAMYFCASSTLGGANTEAFFGQGTRLTVV.

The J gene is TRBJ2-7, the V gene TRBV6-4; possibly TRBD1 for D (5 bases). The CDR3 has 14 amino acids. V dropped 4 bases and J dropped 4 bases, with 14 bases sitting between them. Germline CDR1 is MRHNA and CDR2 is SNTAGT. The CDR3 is CASSGGRYPYEQYF. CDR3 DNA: TGTGCCAGCAGTGGGGGCAGGTACCCTTACGAGCAGTACTTC.

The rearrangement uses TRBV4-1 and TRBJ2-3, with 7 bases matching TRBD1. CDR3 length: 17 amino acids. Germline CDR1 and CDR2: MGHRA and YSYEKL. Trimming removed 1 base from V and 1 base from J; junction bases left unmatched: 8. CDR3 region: CASSQVSRGTGTDTQYF. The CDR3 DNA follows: TGCGCCAGCAGCCAAGTGTCCAGGGGGACAGGCACAGATACGCAGTATTTT.

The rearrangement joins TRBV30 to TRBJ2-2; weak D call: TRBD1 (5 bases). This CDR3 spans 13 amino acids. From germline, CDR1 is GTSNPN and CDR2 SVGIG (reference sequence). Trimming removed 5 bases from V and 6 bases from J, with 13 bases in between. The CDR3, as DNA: TGTGCCTGGGGGGCCTACCGCCCCGGGGAGCTGTTTTTT. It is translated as CAWGAYRPGELFF.

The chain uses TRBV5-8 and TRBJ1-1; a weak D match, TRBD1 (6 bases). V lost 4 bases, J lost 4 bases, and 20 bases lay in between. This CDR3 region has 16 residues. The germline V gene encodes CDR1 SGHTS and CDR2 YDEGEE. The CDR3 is CASSLPGDGVGTEAFF. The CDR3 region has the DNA TGTGCCAGCAGCCTTCCAGGGGATGGGGTTGGCACTGAAGCTTTCTTT.

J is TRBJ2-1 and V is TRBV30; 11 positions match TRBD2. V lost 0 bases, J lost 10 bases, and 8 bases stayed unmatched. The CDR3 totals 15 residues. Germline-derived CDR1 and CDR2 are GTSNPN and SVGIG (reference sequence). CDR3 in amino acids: CAWSVRLAGGREQFF. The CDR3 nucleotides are TGTGCCTGGAGTGTAAGGCTAGCGGGGGGTCGCGAGCAGTTCTTC.

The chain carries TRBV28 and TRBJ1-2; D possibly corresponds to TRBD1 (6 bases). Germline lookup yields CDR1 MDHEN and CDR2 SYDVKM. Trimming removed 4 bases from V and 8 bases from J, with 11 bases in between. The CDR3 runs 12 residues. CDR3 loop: CASSYDRLGYTF. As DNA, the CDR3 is TGTGCCAGCAGTTACGACAGGCTCGGCTACACCTTC.

CDR3 coding DNA: TGTGCCAGCAGCTTAGGCATCCCCAGGGCCGGGGAGCTGTTTTTT. Its translation is CASSLGIPRAGELFF. The gene calls are TRBV11-2 and TRBJ2-2, with a tentative D call TRBD1 (5 bases). The V gene's germline CDR1 is SGHAT and CDR2 FQNNGV. This CDR3 has 15 residues. Between the trimmed V and J ends, which lost 1 base and 6 bases, there was a span of 12 bases.

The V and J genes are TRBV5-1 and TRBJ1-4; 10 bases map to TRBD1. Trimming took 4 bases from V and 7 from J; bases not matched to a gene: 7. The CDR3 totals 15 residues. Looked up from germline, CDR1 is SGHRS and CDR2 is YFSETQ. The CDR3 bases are TGCGCCAGCAGCAACTCCGGGACAGGGGCTGAAAAACTGTTTTTT. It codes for CASSNSGTGAEKLFF. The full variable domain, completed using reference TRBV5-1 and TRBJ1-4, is KAGVTQTPRYLIKTRGQQVTLSCSPISGHRSVSWYQQTPGQGLQFLFEYFSETQRNKGNFPGRFSGRQFSNSRSEMNVSTLELGDSALYLCASSNSGTGAEKLFFGSGTQLSVL.

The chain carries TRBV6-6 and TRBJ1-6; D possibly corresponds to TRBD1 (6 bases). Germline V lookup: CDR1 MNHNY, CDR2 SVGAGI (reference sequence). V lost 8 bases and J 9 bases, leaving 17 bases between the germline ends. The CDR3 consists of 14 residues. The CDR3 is CASGTQGIGSPLHF. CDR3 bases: TGTGCCAGCGGAACCCAGGGGATCGGTTCACCCCTCCACTTT.

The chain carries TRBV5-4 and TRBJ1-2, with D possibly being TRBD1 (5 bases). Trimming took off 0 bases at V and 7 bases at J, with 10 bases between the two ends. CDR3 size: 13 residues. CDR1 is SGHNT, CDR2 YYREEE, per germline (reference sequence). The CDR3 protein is CASSLGEGSGYTF. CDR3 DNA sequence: TGTGCCAGCAGCTTGGGGGAGGGGAGTGGCTACACCTTC.

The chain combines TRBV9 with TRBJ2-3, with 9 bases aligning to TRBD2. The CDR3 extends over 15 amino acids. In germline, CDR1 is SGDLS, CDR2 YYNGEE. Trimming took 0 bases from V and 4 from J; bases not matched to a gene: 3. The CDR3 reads CASSVVGGGADTQYF. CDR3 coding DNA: TGTGCCAGCAGCGTAGTAGGCGGGGGGGCAGATACGCAGTATTTT. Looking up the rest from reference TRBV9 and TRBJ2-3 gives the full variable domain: DSGVTQTPKHLITATGQRVTLRCSPRSGDLSVYWYQQSLDQGLQFLIQYYNGEERAKGNILERFSAQQFPDLHSELNLSSLELGDSALYFCASSVVGGGADTQYFGPGTRLTVL.

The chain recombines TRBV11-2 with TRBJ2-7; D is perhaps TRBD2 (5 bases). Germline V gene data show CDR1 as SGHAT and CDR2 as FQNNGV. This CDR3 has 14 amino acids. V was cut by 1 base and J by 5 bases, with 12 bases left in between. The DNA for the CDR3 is TGTGCCAGCAGCTTAGGATTCGGGGAACACGAGCAGTACTTC. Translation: CASSLGFGEHEQYF.

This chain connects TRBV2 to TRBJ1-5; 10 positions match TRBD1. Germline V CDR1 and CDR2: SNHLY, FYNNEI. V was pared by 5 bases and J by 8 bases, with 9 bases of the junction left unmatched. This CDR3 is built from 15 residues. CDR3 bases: TGTGCCAGCAGTAGAAGTCCCGGGACAGGGGAGCCCCAGCATTTT. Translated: CASSRSPGTGEPQHF.

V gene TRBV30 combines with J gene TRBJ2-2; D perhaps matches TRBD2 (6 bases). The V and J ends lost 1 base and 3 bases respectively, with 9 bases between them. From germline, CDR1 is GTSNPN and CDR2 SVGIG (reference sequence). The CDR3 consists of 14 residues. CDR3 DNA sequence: TGTGCCTGGAGTGGGGGCGGGGACACCGGGGAGCTGTTTTTT. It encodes CAWSGGGDTGELFF. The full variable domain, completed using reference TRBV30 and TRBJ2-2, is SQTIHQWPATLVQPVGSPLSLECTVEGTSNPNLYWYRQAAGRGLQLLFYSVGIGQISSEVPQNLSASRPQDRQFILSSKKLLLSDSGFYLCAWSGGGDTGELFFGEGSRLTVL.

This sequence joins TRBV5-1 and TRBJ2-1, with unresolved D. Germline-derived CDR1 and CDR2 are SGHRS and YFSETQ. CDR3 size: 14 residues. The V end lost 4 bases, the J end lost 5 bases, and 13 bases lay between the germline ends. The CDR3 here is CASSRGVLDNEQFF. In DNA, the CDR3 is TGCGCCAGCAGCCGCGGAGTTCTGGACAATGAGCAGTTCTTC.